The text below deals with one TCR beta chain. This specimen comes from a study of T cell changes during pregnancy in multiple sclerosis. Profiled with immunoSEQ multiplex PCR; TCRdb holds only in-frame clones, not every one. The table shows fewer than 55,000 clones, with 92% occurring only once. The CDR3 covers 16 residues. Germline V gene lookup returns CDR1 SGHTA and CDR2 FQGTGA. The junction had 12 bases not matched to a gene; V was cut back by 5 bases and J by 5 bases. This sequence was found in a female donor with multiple sclerosis, enrolled in a pregnancy study. Source: CD4+ T cells from peripheral blood mononuclear cells, taken in the third trimester of pregnancy. The gene calls are TRBV7-3 and TRBJ2-5; 9 positions match TRBD1. For the CDR3, the DNA is TGTGCCAGCAGCATACAGGGGGCTTTTTTGGGTGAGACCCAGTACTTC. Encoded protein: CASSIQGAFLGETQYF.